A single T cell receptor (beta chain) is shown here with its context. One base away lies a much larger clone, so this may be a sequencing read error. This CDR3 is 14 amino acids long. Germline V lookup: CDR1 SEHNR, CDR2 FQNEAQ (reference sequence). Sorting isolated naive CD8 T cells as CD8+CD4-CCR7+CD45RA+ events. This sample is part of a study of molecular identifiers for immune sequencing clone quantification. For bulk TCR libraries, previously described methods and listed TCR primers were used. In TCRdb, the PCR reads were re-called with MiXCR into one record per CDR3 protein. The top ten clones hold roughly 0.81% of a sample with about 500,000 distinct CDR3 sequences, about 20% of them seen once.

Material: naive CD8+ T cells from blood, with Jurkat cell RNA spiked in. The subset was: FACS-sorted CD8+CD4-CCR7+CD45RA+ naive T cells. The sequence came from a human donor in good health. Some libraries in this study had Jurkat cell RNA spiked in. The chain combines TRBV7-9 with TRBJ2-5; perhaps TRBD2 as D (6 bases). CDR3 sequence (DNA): TGTGCCAGCTCTGGGGCGGGACCACAAGAGACCCAGAACTTC. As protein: CASSGAGPQETQNF.